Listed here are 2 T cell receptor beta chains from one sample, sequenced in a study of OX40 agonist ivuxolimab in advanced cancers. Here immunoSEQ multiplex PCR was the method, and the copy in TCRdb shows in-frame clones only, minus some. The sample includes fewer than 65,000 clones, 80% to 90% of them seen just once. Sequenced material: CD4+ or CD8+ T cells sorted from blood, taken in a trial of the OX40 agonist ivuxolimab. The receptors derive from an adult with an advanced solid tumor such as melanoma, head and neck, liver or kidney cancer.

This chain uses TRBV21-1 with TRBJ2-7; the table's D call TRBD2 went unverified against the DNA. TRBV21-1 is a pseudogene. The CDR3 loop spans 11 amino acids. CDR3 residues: CAAQRTGEQYF. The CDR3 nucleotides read TGTGCCGCCCAGCGGACGGGGGAGCAGTACTTC.

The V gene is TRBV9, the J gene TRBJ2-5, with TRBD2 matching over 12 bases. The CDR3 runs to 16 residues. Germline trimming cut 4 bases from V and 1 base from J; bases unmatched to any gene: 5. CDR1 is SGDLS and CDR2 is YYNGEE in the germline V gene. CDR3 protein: CASSSSLAGGQETQYF. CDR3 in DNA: TGTGCCAGCAGCTCCTCACTAGCGGGGGGCCAAGAGACCCAGTACTTC.